This TCR beta chain was recovered during a study of blood T cell repertoires in COVID-19. The overall study: Donors in the United States, Italy and Spain gave samples during acute or convalescent COVID-19. Sources were T cells, B-cell-depleted T cells, or PBMCs; the material itself was cDNA or gDNA.

This CDR3 contains 19 residues. V lost 0 bases and J 7 bases, leaving 27 bases between the germline ends. Germline V gene data show CDR1 as MNHEY and CDR2 as SMNVEV (reference sequence). Original analysis: From reference gene primer amplification, estimates of nucleated cell counts were derived. Data came from immunoSEQ multiplex PCR; TCRdb stores just in-frame clones and leaves some out. V, J and clone size were drawn from that table, and D and trimming were deduced from the DNA. The repertoire consists of about 190,000 clones, with 88% occurring once and the leading ten covering under 6.5%. The receptor comes from a man aged 40-55 years with active or convalescent COVID-19. The specimen sequenced was peripheral blood. The rearrangement uses TRBV27 and TRBJ2-5; D remains ambiguous. The CDR3, as DNA: TGTGCCAGCAGTTTATCTGCCCCCCTCGGTTTCAGAGCGACCACGACCCAGTACTTC. The encoded protein is CASSLSAPLGFRATTTQYF.